Here is one T cell receptor (beta chain) with its context. This entry comes from a study of blood T cell repertoires in COVID-19. Overall study: Collection of acute and convalescent COVID-19 samples took place in the United States, Italy and Spain. Nucleic acid was either cDNA or gDNA, and it came from T cells, B-cell-depleted T cells, or PBMCs.

Authors' processing steps: Reference gene primer amplification gave nucleated cell count estimates. Repertoires were generated with immunoSEQ multiplex PCR, while TCRdb's copy carries only in-frame clones and drops some. V, J and clone size derive from that table, while D and trimming were established from the DNA sequence. The sample carries a few hundred thousand clones, about 80% recorded once. Seattle participants joined during active infection and were tracked over time. CDR1 is KGHSH, CDR2 LQKENI, per germline. The CDR3 is 16 amino acids. V was trimmed by 1 base and J by 0 bases, leaving 10 bases between them.

Specimen: peripheral blood. This clonotype was sampled from a person between 70 and 80 years old with COVID-19, enrolled during active disease. The rearrangement uses TRBV18 and TRBJ1-3; a weak D match, TRBD1 (6 bases). The CDR3 nucleotides are TGTGCCAGCTCACCACGGACAGATCTCTCTGGAAACACCATATATTTT. It yields the protein CASSPRTDLSGNTIYF.